The 13 T cell receptor beta chains below were found in one sample sequenced in a study of OX40 agonist ivuxolimab in advanced cancers. Profiling relied on immunoSEQ multiplex PCR, and the TCRdb table lists in-frame clones only, not all of them. Of about 64,000 clones listed, roughly 89% are singletons. Sequenced here: CD4+ or CD8+ T cells sorted from blood, sampled in a trial of the OX40 agonist ivuxolimab. Receptors originate from an adult with an advanced solid tumor such as melanoma, head and neck, liver or kidney cancer.

The sample holds one count of this clone. In DNA form, the CDR3 reads TGTGCCATCGGGCGGACTAGCGGGAATATAGCAGATACGCAGTATTTT. Its protein product is CAIGRTSGNIADTQYF. J is TRBJ2-3 and V is TRBV10-3; 12 nucleotides agree with TRBD2. V shed 8 bases, J shed 4 bases, and the junction held 10 bases outside the gene matches. The CDR3 consists of 16 residues. Germline assignment: CDR1 ENHRY and CDR2 SYGVKD.

This chain uses TRBV10-3 with TRBJ1-2, with a weak D call TRBD1 (6 bases). There are 13 residues in the CDR3. The V and J ends lost 3 bases and 2 bases respectively, with 7 bases between them. The germline V gene encodes CDR1 ENHRY and CDR2 SYGVKD. This CDR3 reads CAISDRGNYGYTF. For the CDR3, the DNA is TGTGCCATCAGTGATAGGGGGAACTATGGCTACACCTTC.

The chain couples TRBV5-6 to TRBJ1-1; the D is unclear. CDR1 is SGHDT and CDR2 is YYEEEE in the germline V gene. Trimming stripped 1 base from V and 11 bases from J, with 15 bases between. The CDR3 length is 13 residues. CDR3 sequence reads: CASSLWTSLDAFF. The CDR3 DNA sequence: TGTGCCAGCAGCTTGTGGACGTCATTGGACGCTTTCTTT.

The rearrangement uses TRBV7-6 and TRBJ2-1; TRBD1 agrees at 7 bases. The V segment lost 3 bases and the J segment 7 bases; nucleotides outside the gene matches: 9. Per the germline V gene, CDR1 is SGHVS and CDR2 is FNYEAQ. The CDR3 totals 15 residues. The CDR3 loop is CASSFNIGGRNEQFF. The CDR3, as DNA: TGTGCCAGCAGCTTTAATATAGGGGGCAGGAATGAGCAGTTCTTC.

This chain joins TRBV5-4 and TRBJ2-6; 8 bases map to TRBD1. Germline CDR1 is SGHNT and CDR2 is YYREEE (reference sequence). The CDR3 runs 17 residues. V lost 4 bases to trimming and J lost 1 base; unmatched junction nucleotides: 7. The CDR3 nucleotides are TGTGCCAGCAGCCTAAGACAGGGGCAATCTGGGGCCAACGTCCTGACTTTC. Translating gives CASSLRQGQSGANVLTF.

The chain is built from TRBV9 and TRBJ2-2; the D gene is possibly TRBD1 (5 bases). Germline CDR1 and CDR2: SGDLS and YYNGEE. The CDR3 is 13 residues long. Trimming stripped 4 bases from V and 7 bases from J, with 11 bases between. The CDR3, as DNA: TGTGCCAGCAGCCCCCAGGGTGGCGGGGAGCTGTTTTTT. It encodes CASSPQGGGELFF.

The chain is built from TRBV6-1 and TRBJ1-4; weak D call: TRBD1 (5 bases). Germline loops: CDR1 MNHNS, CDR2 SASEGT. This CDR3 has 14 amino acids. Trimming shortened V by 3 bases and J by 3 bases, and 8 bases separated the two germline ends. CDR3 nucleotides: TGTGCCAGCAGTGAGGCACAGGCTAATGAAAAACTGTTTTTT. This translates into CASSEAQANEKLFF.

The chain joins TRBV5-1 to TRBJ1-5; D is unclear. V was shortened by 4 bases and J by 3 bases, with 14 bases between the two germline ends. This CDR3 is 15 amino acids long. Germline CDR1 is SGHRS and CDR2 is YFSETQ. Written as DNA, the CDR3 is TGCGCCAGCAGCCCCAGTCTGGGCGACAATCAGCCCCAGCATTTT. Amino acid sequence: CASSPSLGDNQPQHF. Filled out from reference TRBV5-1 and TRBJ1-5, the complete variable domain reads KAGVTQTPRYLIKTRGQQVTLSCSPISGHRSVSWYQQTPGQGLQFLFEYFSETQRNKGNFPGRFSGRQFSNSRSEMNVSTLELGDSALYLCASSPSLGDNQPQHFGDGTRLSIL.

The chain links TRBV19 to TRBJ2-5, with D possibly being TRBD1 (6 bases). In germline, CDR1 is LNHDA, CDR2 SQIVND (reference sequence). Trimming pared 1 base from V and 4 bases from J, leaving 13 bases between. This CDR3 comprises 15 residues. The CDR3 sequence is CASSIGQGSGETQYF. The CDR3 coding sequence is TGTGCCAGTAGTATAGGGCAGGGGTCAGGAGAGACCCAGTACTTC.

This sequence joins TRBV7-9 and TRBJ1-2; perhaps TRBD1 as D (5 bases). The germline gives CDR1 SEHNR, CDR2 FQNEAQ (reference sequence). The V gene lost 5 bases and the J gene lost 5 bases, with 9 bases spanning the gap. This CDR3 spans 12 amino acids. The CDR3: CASSPDSYGYTF. The CDR3 nucleotides read TGTGCCAGCAGCCCTGACAGTTATGGCTACACCTTC. Full variable domain (rest looked up from reference TRBV7-9 and TRBJ1-2): DTGVSQNPRHKITKRGQNVTFRCDPISEHNRLYWYRQTLGQGPEFLTYFQNEAQLEKSRLLSDRFSAERPKGSFSTLEIQRTEQGDSAMYLCASSPDSYGYTFGSGTRLTVV.

This rearrangement joins TRBV28 to TRBJ1-2, with unresolved D. Trimming took off 3 bases at V and 1 base at J, with 9 bases between the two ends. This CDR3 comprises 14 residues. Germline CDR1 reads MDHEN; CDR2 reads SYDVKM. CDR3 sequence: CASSLTARNYGYTF. For the CDR3, the DNA is TGTGCCAGCAGTTTGACCGCCCGTAACTATGGCTACACCTTC.

This chain joins TRBV6-6 and TRBJ1-2; D uncertain. With 6 bases removed from V and 1 base from J, the gap between germline ends came to 12 bases. This CDR3 region has 14 residues. Germline V lookup: CDR1 MNHNY, CDR2 SVGAGI (reference sequence). DNA for the CDR3: TGTGCCAGCAGCCCGAGGACGGGTAACTATGGCTACACCTTC. Translated: CASSPRTGNYGYTF.

In the case of this clone: One end of the junction varies from germline; a read error may be responsible. The chain uses TRBV18 and TRBJ1-4; 7 bases are a match to TRBD1. This CDR3 has 17 amino acids. The germline CDR1 and CDR2 sequences are KGHSH and LQKENI. The chain's CDR3 is CASSPRNRGATNEKLFF. For the CDR3, the DNA is TGTGCCAGCTCGCCACGAAACAGGGGTGCAACTAATGAAAAACTGTTTTTT.